This TCR beta chain was obtained from a study of T cell changes during pregnancy in multiple sclerosis. Measured with immunoSEQ multiplex PCR; TCRdb has only the in-frame clones, and not every one. The sample lists fewer than 13,000 clones, 65% to 85% seen once, with less than 20% in the top ten. V shed 6 bases and J shed 4 bases, with 15 bases lying between them. CDR3 length equals 13 residues. In germline, CDR1 is GTSNPN, CDR2 SVGIG (reference sequence). The chain employs TRBV30 and TRBJ1-2; tentatively, D is TRBD1 (6 bases). The sequenced sample was CD8+ T cells from peripheral blood mononuclear cells, obtained in the third trimester of pregnancy. This TCR was sampled from a female donor in good health, enrolled as a control in a pregnancy study. CDR3 region: CACPSTGSYGYTF. CDR3 DNA: TGTGCCTGCCCTAGCACAGGGTCCTATGGCTACACCTTC.